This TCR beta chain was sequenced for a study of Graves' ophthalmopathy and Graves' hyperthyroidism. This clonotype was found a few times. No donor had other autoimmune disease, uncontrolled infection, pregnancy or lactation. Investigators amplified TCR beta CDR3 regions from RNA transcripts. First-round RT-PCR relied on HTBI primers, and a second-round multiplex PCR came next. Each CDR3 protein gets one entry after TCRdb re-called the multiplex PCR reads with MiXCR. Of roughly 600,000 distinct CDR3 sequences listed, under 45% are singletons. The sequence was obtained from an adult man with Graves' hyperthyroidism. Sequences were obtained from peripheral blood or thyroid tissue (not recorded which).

The CDR3 loop reads CASSTGQGPYEQYF. In nucleotides, the CDR3 is TGTGCCAGCTCAACTGGACAGGGGCCCTACGAGCAGTACTTC. This rearrangement joins TRBV11-2 to TRBJ2-7, with 9 bases lining up with TRBD1. The germline CDR1 and CDR2 sequences are SGHAT and FQNNGV. CDR3 length: 14 amino acids. Trimming removed 8 bases from V and 2 bases from J; junction bases left unmatched: 7.